These 13 T cell receptor beta chains came from one sample sequenced in a study of CD8 T cells in Susac syndrome. RNA in amounts of roughly 0.5 to 1 ug was reverse transcribed with random hexamers. From the immunoSEQ multiplex PCR reads, TCRdb called clonotypes with MiXCR, one entry per CDR3 protein. The sample records 150,000 or so distinct CDR3 sequences, roughly 94% being singletons. Sequencing used CD4+ T cells from PBMCs. The receptors originated from a human donor with Susac syndrome.

The chain's CDR3 is CAWSSESNQPQHF. Here the CDR3 DNA reads TGTGCCTGGAGTTCCGAGAGCAATCAGCCCCAGCATTTT. The chain carries TRBV30 and TRBJ1-5; D call uncertain. Germline V gene sequence: CDR1 GTSNPN, CDR2 SVGIG (reference sequence). CDR3 size: 13 residues. V lost 2 bases, J lost 1 base, and 6 bases lay in between.

The rearrangement uses TRBV2 and TRBJ2-3; no definite D call. The V end lost 4 bases, the J end lost 10 bases, and 18 bases lay between the germline ends. Germline V gives CDR1 SNHLY, CDR2 FYNNEI. The CDR3 covers 14 residues. In DNA, the CDR3 is TGTGCCAGCAGTGGTGTCGGGTACTATAAGGCGCAGTATTTT. The encoded protein is CASSGVGYYKAQYF.

V and J are TRBV6-4 and TRBJ2-1; the D gene is possibly TRBD2 (6 bases). Germline CDR1 reads MRHNA; CDR2 reads SNTAGT. The CDR3 is made up of 13 amino acids. Trimming shortened V by 2 bases and J by 9 bases, and 11 bases separated the two germline ends. The CDR3 sequence: CASSDKGGGEQFF. The CDR3 nucleotides are TGTGCCAGCAGTGACAAGGGAGGAGGTGAGCAGTTCTTC.

The chain has TRBV7-8 and TRBJ2-3, with D unresolved. The V gene lost 4 bases and the J gene lost 1 base, with 9 bases spanning the gap. Germline lookup yields CDR1 SGHVS and CDR2 FQNEAQ. This CDR3 is built from 14 residues. The CDR3 loop reads CASSSPIGTDTQYF. The CDR3 DNA sequence: TGTGCCAGCAGCTCACCCATAGGCACAGATACGCAGTATTTT.

The rearrangement links TRBV19 to TRBJ2-2; 8 nucleotides align to TRBD1. Unmatched junction bases numbered 11, after V lost 8 bases and J lost 9 bases. This CDR3 has 14 amino acids. Looked up from germline, CDR1 is LNHDA and CDR2 is SQIVND (reference sequence). The CDR3 here is CASSKDRAEWELFF. The DNA for the CDR3 is TGTGCCAGTTCTAAGGACAGGGCCGAGTGGGAGCTGTTTTTT.

The chain carries TRBV5-1 and TRBJ1-2; no definite D call. There are 15 residues in the CDR3. In germline, CDR1 is SGHRS, CDR2 YFSETQ. The germline V and J ends were trimmed by 0 bases and 7 bases, with 16 bases remaining between them. DNA of the CDR3: TGCGCCAGCAGCTTGGGCCCCGATCGCCGGGGTGGCTACACCTTC. It codes for CASSLGPDRRGGYTF.

This sequence joins TRBV4-2 and TRBJ2-7; D call uncertain. The CDR3 is made up of 13 amino acids. The germline gives CDR1 LGHNA, CDR2 YNFKEQ. V lost 4 bases and J lost 7, with 14 bases in between. CDR3 sequence: CASSPDVLREQYF. Written as DNA, the CDR3 is TGTGCCAGCAGCCCGGACGTACTACGGGAGCAGTACTTC.

The chain carries TRBV29-1 and TRBJ2-3, with TRBD1 matching 7 bases. Germline values: CDR1 SQVTM, CDR2 ANQGSEA. J lost 3 bases, V lost 6 bases, and 3 bases had no gene match. This CDR3 region has 12 residues. CDR3 sequence (DNA): TGCAGCGTGCACAGGGGAACAGATACGCAGTATTTT. It is translated as CSVHRGTDTQYF.

The chain uses TRBV4-1 and TRBJ2-1; D perhaps matches TRBD1 (5 bases). The CDR3 covers 14 residues. Germline CDR1 reads MGHRA; CDR2 reads YSYEKL. V lost 1 base and J 9 bases, leaving 13 bases between the germline ends. The chain's CDR3 is CASSQVAGSGEQFF. CDR3 DNA: TGCGCCAGCAGCCAAGTGGCAGGGTCGGGTGAGCAGTTCTTC.

The CDR3 region is CASSQKKTQYF. As DNA, the CDR3 is TGTGCCAGCAGCCAAAAAAAGACCCAGTACTTC. The V gene is TRBV7-2, the J gene TRBJ2-5; no firm D call. The length of the CDR3 is 11 residues. Germline V gene lookup returns CDR1 SGHTA and CDR2 FQGNSA. Trimming removed 5 bases at V and 6 bases at J, with 7 bases between.

The count of this clonotype is one. The CDR3 DNA reads as TGCGCCAGCAGCATCGGGGGGGACACTGAAGCTTTCTTT. This sequence encodes CASSIGGDTEAFF. This chain uses TRBV5-1 with TRBJ1-1, with D maybe TRBD1 (5 bases). Germline loops: CDR1 SGHRS, CDR2 YFSETQ. With 4 bases removed from V and 3 bases from J, the gap between germline ends came to 10 bases. The CDR3 is made up of 13 amino acids. The full variable domain, rest sourced from reference TRBV5-1 and TRBJ1-1, is KAGVTQTPRYLIKTRGQQVTLSCSPISGHRSVSWYQQTPGQGLQFLFEYFSETQRNKGNFPGRFSGRQFSNSRSEMNVSTLELGDSALYLCASSIGGDTEAFFGQGTRLTVV.

The rearrangement uses TRBV20-1 and TRBJ2-6; D possibly uses TRBD1 or TRBD2 (5 bases each). The CDR3 loop spans 17 amino acids. Trimming cost V 0 bases and J 0 bases, with 12 bases left between them. CDR1 is DFQATT and CDR2 is SNEGSKA in the germline V gene (reference sequence). The CDR3 loop is CSARDYGDRSGANVLTF. The CDR3 DNA reads as TGCAGTGCTAGAGATTACGGGGACCGCTCTGGGGCCAACGTCCTGACTTTC.

This chain links TRBV30 with TRBJ2-5; TRBD1 agrees at 7 bases. The J segment lost 5 bases and the V segment lost 1 base, leaving 7 bases of the junction unmatched. Germline CDR1 GTSNPN, CDR2 SVGIG (reference sequence). CDR3 length: 14 residues. CDR3 region: CAWSAGTVGETQYF. As DNA, the CDR3 is TGTGCCTGGAGTGCGGGGACAGTGGGGGAGACCCAGTACTTC.